A single sample gave rise to the 3 T cell receptor beta chains below, sequenced in a study of technical replicates of blood from a few donors. Sequencing was performed with immunoSEQ multiplex PCR; in TCRdb, only in-frame clones are kept and a portion is missing. The sample lists about 75,000 clones, approximately 92% occurring once. The sequenced material came from T cells isolated from PBMCs. The source of these receptors is a human donor in good health.

This rearrangement joins TRBV25-1 to TRBJ2-3; TRBD2 is a possible D gene (6 bases). Germline-derived CDR1 and CDR2 are MGHDK and SYGVNS. This CDR3 region has 14 residues. The germline V and J ends were trimmed by 4 bases and 7 bases, with 15 bases remaining between them. The CDR3 DNA follows: TGTGCCAGCAGTGGCCGAGGTGGGGGGAATACGCAGTATTTT. This codes for CASSGRGGGNTQYF.

The chain couples TRBV5-6 to TRBJ1-2, with D possibly being TRBD1 (5 bases). CDR1 is SGHDT and CDR2 is YYEEEE in the germline V gene. V lost 0 bases to trimming and J lost 4 bases, with 10 bases between them. This CDR3 spans 14 amino acids. CDR3: CASSLVQGAYGYTF. Here the CDR3 DNA reads TGTGCCAGCAGCTTGGTCCAGGGCGCCTATGGCTACACCTTC.

This clone came up once. The chain employs TRBV6-6 and TRBJ1-3, with D hard to call. Trimming took off 6 bases at V and 2 bases at J, with 8 bases between the two ends. The length of the CDR3 is 13 residues. Germline values: CDR1 MNHNY, CDR2 SVGAGI (reference sequence). The CDR3 sequence: CASSYSPGNTIYF. CDR3 bases: TGTGCCAGCAGCTATAGCCCTGGAAACACCATATATTTT.